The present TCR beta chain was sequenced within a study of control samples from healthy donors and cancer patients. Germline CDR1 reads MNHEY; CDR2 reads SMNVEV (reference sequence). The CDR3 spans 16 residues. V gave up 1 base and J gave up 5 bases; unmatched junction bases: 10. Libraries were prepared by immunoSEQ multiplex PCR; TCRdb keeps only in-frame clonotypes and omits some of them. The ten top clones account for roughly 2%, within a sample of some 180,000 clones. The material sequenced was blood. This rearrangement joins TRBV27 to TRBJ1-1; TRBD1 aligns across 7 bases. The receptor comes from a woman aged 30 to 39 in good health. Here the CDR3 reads CASSLWPDRIKTEAFF. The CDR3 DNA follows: TGTGCCAGCAGTTTATGGCCGGACAGGATAAAGACTGAAGCTTTCTTT.